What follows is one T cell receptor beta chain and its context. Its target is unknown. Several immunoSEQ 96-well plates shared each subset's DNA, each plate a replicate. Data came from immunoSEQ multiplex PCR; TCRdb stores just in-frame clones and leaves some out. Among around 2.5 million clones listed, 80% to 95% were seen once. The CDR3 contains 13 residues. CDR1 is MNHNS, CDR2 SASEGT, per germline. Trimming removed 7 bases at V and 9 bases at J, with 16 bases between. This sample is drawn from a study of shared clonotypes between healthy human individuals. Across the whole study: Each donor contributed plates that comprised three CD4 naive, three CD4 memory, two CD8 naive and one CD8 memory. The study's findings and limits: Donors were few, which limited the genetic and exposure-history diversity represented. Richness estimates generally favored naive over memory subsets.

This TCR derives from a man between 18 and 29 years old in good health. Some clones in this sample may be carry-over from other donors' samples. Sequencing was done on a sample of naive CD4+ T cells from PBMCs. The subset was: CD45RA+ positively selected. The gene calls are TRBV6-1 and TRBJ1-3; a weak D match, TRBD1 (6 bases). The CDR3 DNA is TGTGCCAGCACCTTTACAGGGATTGGCACCATATATTTT. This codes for CASTFTGIGTIYF.